One sample yielded the 24 T cell receptor beta chains listed below, sequenced in a study of blood T cell repertoires in COVID-19. Generated by immunoSEQ multiplex PCR, the TCRdb table keeps only in-frame clones and is missing some. This table has some 68,000 clones, roughly nine tenths appearing once. Sequencing was carried out using peripheral blood. These receptor sequences come from a man aged 50 to 59 with active COVID-19.

V is TRBV28 and J is TRBJ2-5; TRBD1 matches 10 bases. This CDR3 has 15 amino acids. V lost 4 bases and J lost 8; bases outside the gene matches: 10. Germline loops: CDR1 MDHEN, CDR2 SYDVKM. The CDR3 DNA follows: TGTGCCAGCAGTTCCCCGGGACAGGGGATTGAAACCCAGTACTTC. Its protein is CASSSPGQGIETQYF.

This chain joins TRBV4-2 and TRBJ2-7; D is undetermined. This CDR3 is built from 14 residues. Germline CDR1 is LGHNA and CDR2 is YNFKEQ. V was clipped by 2 bases and J by 4 bases, with 12 bases between them. The CDR3 sequence: CASSQQVGSYEQYF. CDR3 nucleotide sequence: TGTGCCAGCAGCCAACAGGTAGGATCATACGAGCAGTACTTC.

The V and J genes are TRBV4-1 and TRBJ2-7; D possibly corresponds to TRBD1 (6 bases). This CDR3 is built from 15 residues. Trimming shortened V by 2 bases and J by 1 base, and 12 bases separated the two germline ends. From germline, CDR1 is MGHRA and CDR2 YSYEKL. This CDR3 reads CASSQSGQGSYEQYF. DNA for the CDR3: TGCGCCAGCAGCCAATCCGGGCAGGGGTCCTACGAGCAGTACTTC.

The rearrangement joins TRBV6-2 or TRBV6-3 to TRBJ1-5; TRBD1 is a possible D gene (5 bases). Germline-derived CDR1 and CDR2 are MNHEY and SVGEGT. This CDR3 spans 17 amino acids. Trimming took off 5 bases at V and 5 bases at J, with 22 bases between the two ends. CDR3 DNA sequence: TGTGCCAGCAGTACTCCGATGGACACGAAAGGGGATCAGCCCCAGCATTTT. This gives the protein CASSTPMDTKGDQPQHF.

J is TRBJ2-7 and V is TRBV5-4, with 12 bases that match TRBD2. Germline CDR1 reads SGHNT; CDR2 reads YYREEE (reference sequence). The trim removed 4 bases at V and 4 bases at J, leaving 3 bases unmatched. This CDR3 has 14 residues. CDR3 in amino acids: CASSTLAGGYEQYF. CDR3 nucleotide sequence: TGTGCCAGCAGCACACTAGCGGGGGGATACGAGCAGTACTTC.

The chain links TRBV7-9 to TRBJ2-1; TRBD1 matches 7 bases. The CDR3 is 16 amino acids. The V segment lost 5 bases and the J segment 5 bases; nucleotides outside the gene matches: 12. Germline V CDR1 and CDR2: SEHNR, FQNEAQ (reference sequence). CDR3 sequence reads: CASSQTGRLGDNEQFF. CDR3 coding DNA: TGTGCCAGCAGCCAGACAGGGCGATTGGGGGACAATGAGCAGTTCTTC.

The chain carries TRBV5-4 and TRBJ1-4, with D possibly being TRBD1 (5 bases). Trimming cost V 0 bases and J 5 bases, with 5 bases left between them. The germline V gene encodes CDR1 SGHNT and CDR2 YYREEE (reference sequence). The CDR3 loop spans 13 amino acids. CDR3: CASSLDRNEKLFF. The CDR3, as DNA: TGTGCCAGCAGCTTGGACAGGAATGAAAAACTGTTTTTT.

The chain is built from TRBV7-9 and TRBJ1-1; D uncertain. The CDR3 contains 13 residues. With 5 bases removed from V and 1 base from J, the gap between germline ends came to 8 bases. CDR1 SEHNR and CDR2 FQNEAQ come from the germline V gene (reference sequence). CDR3 protein: CASSGRQNTEAFF. In DNA form, the CDR3 reads TGTGCCAGCAGCGGCCGACAGAACACTGAAGCTTTCTTT.

The chain has TRBV4-1 and TRBJ1-5; TRBD1 might be the D (5 bases). There are 17 residues in the CDR3. Trimming stripped 0 bases from V and 2 bases from J, with 14 bases between. Looked up from germline, CDR1 is MGHRA and CDR2 is YSYEKL. The CDR3 coding sequence is TGCGCCAGCAGCCAAGAATGGCTGGGAGGGGGCAATCAGCCCCAGCATTTT. Protein product: CASSQEWLGGGNQPQHF.

CDR3 sequence: CASNRQENTGELFF. DNA for the CDR3: TGCGCCAGCAACCGACAGGAGAACACCGGGGAGCTGTTTTTT. This chain joins TRBV5-1 and TRBJ2-2, with D possibly matching TRBD1 (6 bases). Germline lookup yields CDR1 SGHRS and CDR2 YFSETQ. Trimming removed 6 bases at V and 1 base at J, with 10 bases between. CDR3 size: 14 residues. Variable domain in full (rest from reference TRBV5-1 and TRBJ2-2): KAGVTQTPRYLIKTRGQQVTLSCSPISGHRSVSWYQQTPGQGLQFLFEYFSETQRNKGNFPGRFSGRQFSNSRSEMNVSTLELGDSALYLCASNRQENTGELFFGEGSRLTVL.

The genes are TRBV5-5 and TRBJ2-7, with 7 bases fitting TRBD1. Per germline, CDR1 SGHKS and CDR2 YYEKEE (reference sequence). The CDR3 is 14 residues long. J was trimmed by 5 bases and V by 0 bases; bases with no gene match: 5. CDR3 coding DNA: TGTGCCAGCAGCTTGGGGCAGGGGGTCGACGAGCAGTACTTC. Protein sequence: CASSLGQGVDEQYF.

This clone appeared once. The chain uses TRBV19 and TRBJ2-1; TRBD1 aligns across 11 bases. This CDR3 has 17 amino acids. Germline loops: CDR1 LNHDA, CDR2 SQIVND (reference sequence). V shed 3 bases, J shed 5 bases, and the junction held 9 bases outside the gene matches. Here the CDR3 reads CASSILSGTGGNNEQFF. CDR3 bases: TGTGCCAGTAGTATCCTCTCCGGGACAGGGGGGAACAATGAGCAGTTCTTC.

The rearrangement links TRBV7-8 to TRBJ2-1; no firm D call. The CDR3 has 11 residues. CDR1 is SGHVS and CDR2 is FQNEAQ in the germline V gene. V lost 4 bases and J 9 bases, leaving 7 bases between the germline ends. The CDR3 loop reads CASSSSSEQFF. Written as DNA, the CDR3 is TGTGCCAGCAGCTCGTCGTCTGAGCAGTTCTTC.

This chain connects TRBV7-8 to TRBJ1-1; D remains unclear. V was clipped by 2 bases and J by 2 bases, with 6 bases between them. The CDR3 totals 13 residues. The V gene's germline CDR1 is SGHVS and CDR2 FQNEAQ. CDR3 DNA sequence: TGTGCCAGCAGCTTACGCAGAAACACTGAAGCTTTCTTT. Translating gives CASSLRRNTEAFF. Together with reference TRBV7-8 and TRBJ1-1, the CDR3 gives the full variable domain: GAGVSQSPRYKVAKRGQDVALRCDPISGHVSLFWYQQALGQGPEFLTYFQNEAQLDKSGLPSDRFFAERPEGSVSTLKIQRTQQEDSAVYLCASSLRRNTEAFFGQGTRLTVV.

The chain has TRBV28 and TRBJ2-7; D remains unclear. The germline V gene encodes CDR1 MDHEN and CDR2 SYDVKM. Trimming left V 1 base short and J 6 bases short, with 7 bases between. CDR3 length equals 12 residues. The CDR3 nucleotides read TGTGCCAGCAGTTTATTTGCCGGCGAGCAGTACTTC. Translated, it gives CASSLFAGEQYF.

The rearrangement links TRBV14 to TRBJ2-7, with D perhaps TRBD1 (6 bases). CDR3 size: 15 residues. CDR1 and CDR2 (germline): SGHDN, FVKESK. Trimming took 5 bases from V and 6 from J, leaving 20 bases between them. This CDR3 is CASSAGTSPFGEQYF. CDR3 DNA: TGTGCCAGCAGCGCCGGGACATCCCCTTTTGGCGAGCAGTACTTC. Based on the CDR3 plus reference TRBV14 and TRBJ2-7, the full variable domain is EAGVTQFPSHSVIEKGQTVTLRCDPISGHDNLYWYRRVMGKEIKFLLHFVKESKQDESGMPNNRFLAERTGGTYSTLKVQPAELEDSGVYFCASSAGTSPFGEQYFGPGTRLTVT.

This chain connects TRBV19 to TRBJ2-5; tentatively, D is TRBD1 (5 bases). From germline, CDR1 is LNHDA and CDR2 SQIVND (reference sequence). V was shortened by 5 bases and J by 7 bases, with 17 bases between the two germline ends. This CDR3 contains 14 residues. DNA of the CDR3: TGTGCCAGTAGTCTACAGGACATCGTGGGGACCCAGTACTTC. It yields the protein CASSLQDIVGTQYF.

The chain employs TRBV7-9 and TRBJ2-1, with 8 positions matching TRBD1. Trimming at V came to 4 bases and at J to 7 bases, leaving 12 bases not matched to a gene. The germline V gene encodes CDR1 SEHNR and CDR2 FQNEAQ (reference sequence). This CDR3 is 16 amino acids long. DNA of the CDR3: TGTGCCAGCAGCTCTTCCAGGGACAGGTTTAATAATGAGCAGTTCTTC. Its protein product is CASSSSRDRFNNEQFF.

The chain uses TRBV5-1 and TRBJ2-1; D might be TRBD2 (5 bases). Trimming removed 0 bases at V and 2 bases at J, with 9 bases between. CDR1 SGHRS and CDR2 YFSETQ come from the germline V gene. This CDR3 has 15 residues. Here the CDR3 DNA reads TGCGCCAGCAGCTTGGGTAGCGTCGCCTACAATGAGCAGTTCTTC. This encodes CASSLGSVAYNEQFF.

In its sample, this clone was seen a few times. This chain's CDR3 is CASSLFPPLLAGGSYEQYF. DNA of the CDR3: TGTGCCAGCAGTTTATTCCCCCCCCTCCTAGCGGGAGGGTCCTACGAGCAGTACTTC. This chain uses TRBV27 with TRBJ2-7; 12 positions match TRBD2. The ends lost 1 base at V and 1 base at J; junction bases unmatched: 11. Looked up from germline, CDR1 is MNHEY and CDR2 is SMNVEV (reference sequence). This CDR3 region has 19 residues.

The CDR3 loop reads CASSKTSGRAWGELFF. In DNA, the CDR3 is TGTGCCAGTAGTAAGACTAGCGGGAGGGCCTGGGGGGAGCTGTTTTTT. J is TRBJ2-2 and V is TRBV19; 14 positions match TRBD2. The CDR3 is 16 amino acids. Germline V gene data show CDR1 as LNHDA and CDR2 as SQIVND (reference sequence). V shed 4 bases, J shed 8 bases, and the junction held 6 bases outside the gene matches.

The rearrangement joins TRBV5-1 to TRBJ2-1; 8 positions agree with TRBD1. Per the germline V gene, CDR1 is SGHRS and CDR2 is YFSETQ. V was clipped by 0 bases and J by 6 bases; unmatched bases: 5. The CDR3 loop spans 15 amino acids. The CDR3 protein is CASSLDRGQANEQFF. The CDR3 coding sequence is TGCGCCAGCAGCTTGGACAGGGGACAGGCCAATGAGCAGTTCTTC.

CDR3 nucleotide sequence: TGTGCCAGCTCACCCTCTCAAGGGGCCCTTGGGGATACGCAGTATTTT. Translated, it gives CASSPSQGALGDTQYF. The chain couples TRBV18 to TRBJ2-3, with a tentative D call TRBD1 (5 bases). The CDR3 contains 16 residues. Trimming removed 3 bases at V and 6 bases at J, with 19 bases between. CDR1 and CDR2 from the germline V gene are KGHSH and LQKENI.

V is TRBV5-1 and J is TRBJ2-7; maybe TRBD1 (5 bases). This CDR3 comprises 14 residues. CDR1 is SGHRS and CDR2 is YFSETQ in the germline V gene. Trimming left V 5 bases short and J 5 bases short, with 17 bases between. CDR3 sequence: CASSPDSSLNEQYF. CDR3 DNA: TGCGCCAGCAGTCCAGACAGTAGCCTTAACGAGCAGTACTTC. Combining the CDR3 with reference TRBV5-1 and TRBJ2-7 gives the whole variable domain KAGVTQTPRYLIKTRGQQVTLSCSPISGHRSVSWYQQTPGQGLQFLFEYFSETQRNKGNFPGRFSGRQFSNSRSEMNVSTLELGDSALYLCASSPDSSLNEQYFGPGTRLTVT.